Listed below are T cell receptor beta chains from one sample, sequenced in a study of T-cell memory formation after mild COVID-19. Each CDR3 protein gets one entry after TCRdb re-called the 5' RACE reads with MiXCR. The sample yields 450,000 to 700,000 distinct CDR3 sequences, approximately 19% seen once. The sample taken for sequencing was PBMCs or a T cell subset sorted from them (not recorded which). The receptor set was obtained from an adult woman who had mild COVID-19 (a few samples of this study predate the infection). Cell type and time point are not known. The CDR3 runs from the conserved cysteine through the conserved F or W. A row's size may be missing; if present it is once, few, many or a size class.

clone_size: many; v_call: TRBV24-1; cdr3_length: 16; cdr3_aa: CATSGYGTGPRNEQFF
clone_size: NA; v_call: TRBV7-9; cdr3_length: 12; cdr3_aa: CASTFGETEAFF
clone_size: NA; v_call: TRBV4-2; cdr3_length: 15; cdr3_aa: CASSQEGTGGTEAFF
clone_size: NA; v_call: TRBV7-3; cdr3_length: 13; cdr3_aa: CASSDGTGLGYTF
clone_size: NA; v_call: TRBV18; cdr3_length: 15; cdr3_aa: CASSPRLTGETEAFF
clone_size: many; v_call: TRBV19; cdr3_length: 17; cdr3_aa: CASRESRGHGSNQPQHF
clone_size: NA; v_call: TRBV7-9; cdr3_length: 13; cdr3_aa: CASSSAGVNEQFF
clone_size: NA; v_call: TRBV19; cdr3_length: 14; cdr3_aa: CASSIDPNAGELFF
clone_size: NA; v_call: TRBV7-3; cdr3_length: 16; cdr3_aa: CASSLTGSLYTGELFF
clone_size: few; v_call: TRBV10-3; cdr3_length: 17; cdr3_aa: CAISESGRRTGANVLTF
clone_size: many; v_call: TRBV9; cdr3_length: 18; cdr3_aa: CASSVVSDGPGAKNIQYF
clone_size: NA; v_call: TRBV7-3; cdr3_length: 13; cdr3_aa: CASSLYRADTQYF
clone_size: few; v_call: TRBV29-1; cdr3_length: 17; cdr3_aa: CSVEAQGEKTSYNEQFF
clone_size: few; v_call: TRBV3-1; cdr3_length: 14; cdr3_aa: CASSQQGRNYGYTF
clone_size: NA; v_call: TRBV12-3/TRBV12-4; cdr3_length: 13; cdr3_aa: CASSPGAAPEQFF
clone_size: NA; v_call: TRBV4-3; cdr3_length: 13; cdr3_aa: CASSRFSGDTQYF
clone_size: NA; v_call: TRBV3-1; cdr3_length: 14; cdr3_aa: CASSQVGSPTEAFF
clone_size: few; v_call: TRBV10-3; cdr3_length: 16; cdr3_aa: CAISDTGGTGANVLTF
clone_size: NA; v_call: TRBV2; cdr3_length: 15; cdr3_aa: CASRGDRGFTDTQYF
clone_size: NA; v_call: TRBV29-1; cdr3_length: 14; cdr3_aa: CSVEGLQGAGEQYF
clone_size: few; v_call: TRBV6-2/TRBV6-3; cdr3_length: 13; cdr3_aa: CASSYYTYGEQFF
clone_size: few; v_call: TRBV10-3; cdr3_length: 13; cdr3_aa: CAISEIAGGRLFF
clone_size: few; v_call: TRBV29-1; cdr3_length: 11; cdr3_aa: CSAGGRDEQFF
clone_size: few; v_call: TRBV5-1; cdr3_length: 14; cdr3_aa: CASSQTWEGRLQFF
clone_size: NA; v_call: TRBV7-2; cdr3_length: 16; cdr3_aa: CASSLRPLGGSYGYTF
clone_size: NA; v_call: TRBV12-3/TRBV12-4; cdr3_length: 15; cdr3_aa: CASSLAGTGHTEAFF
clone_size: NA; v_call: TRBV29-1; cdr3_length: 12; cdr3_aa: CSVETGVNEQFF
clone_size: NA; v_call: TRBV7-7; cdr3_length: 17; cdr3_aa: CASRPDWSGTNTGELFF
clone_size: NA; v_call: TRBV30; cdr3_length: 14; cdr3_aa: CAGAVGQGFEEQFF
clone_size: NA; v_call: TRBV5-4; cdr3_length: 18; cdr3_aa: CASSPQPPTGGGYSPLHF
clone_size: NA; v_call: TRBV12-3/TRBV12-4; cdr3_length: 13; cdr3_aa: CASTPRYQETQYF
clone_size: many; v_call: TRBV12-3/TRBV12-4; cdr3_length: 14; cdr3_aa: CASSLLGAYNEQFF
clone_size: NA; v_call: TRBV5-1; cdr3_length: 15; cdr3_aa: CASSPPEGGANVLTF
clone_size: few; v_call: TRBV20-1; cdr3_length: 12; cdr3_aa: CSARRENTEAFF
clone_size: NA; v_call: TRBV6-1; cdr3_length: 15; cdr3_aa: CASNPSDRVSYEQYF
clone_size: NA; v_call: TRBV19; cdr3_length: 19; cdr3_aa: CASKTNLVAGGPSYNEQFF